This T cell receptor beta chain stems from a study of T cell changes during pregnancy in multiple sclerosis (dated by TCRdb to between 2019 and 2020). Study-wide context: The study looked at changes in the T cell repertoire across pregnancy in women with multiple sclerosis.

The method behind the library was the immunoSEQ multiplex PCR assay. TCRdb retrieved this table from immuneACCESS and kept in-frame rearrangements only. Not all clones are present; in checked studies, unresolved V genes account for under half, and no reason is known for the remainder. Here the sample has 40,000 to 55,000 clones; around 93% occur a single time. Clones ranked in the top ten supply 3.5% to 5% of the sample. Turning to this clone: Its antigen is still unknown. Per-base qualities were not stored, and no clone one base away is much larger.

The receptor was isolated from a female donor with multiple sclerosis, enrolled in a pregnancy study. The material was CD8+ T cells from peripheral blood mononuclear cells, obtained in the first trimester of pregnancy.

The CDR3 has the sequence CASSLETGMGLFF. The DNA sequence is TGTGCCAGCAGCTTAGAAACGGGAATGGGTCTGTTTTTT. The chain joins TRBV11-2 to TRBJ1-4; confidence is insufficient to name the D gene. Including the terminal cysteine and phenylalanine, the CDR3 comprises 13 residues. Of the read, only the CDR3 DNA is kept; its 39 bases are in frame from base 1. The V and J ends are trimmed by 0 bases and 14 bases, leaving 13 bases between them. CDR1 SGHAT and CDR2 FQNNGV are derived from the germline V gene.